This passage covers 18 T cell receptor beta chains from one sample sequenced in a study of blood T cell repertoires in COVID-19. Method: immunoSEQ multiplex PCR; TCRdb's copy keeps in-frame clones and lacks some. In the table there are 50,000 or so clones, about 84% of which are singletons. Sequenced: peripheral blood. These receptors were obtained from a man aged 35 to 55 with active COVID-19.

This chain links TRBV9 with TRBJ2-1; D may be TRBD2 (6 bases). Germline V CDR1 and CDR2: SGDLS, YYNGEE. The CDR3 extends over 12 amino acids. The V end was cut by 0 bases, the J end by 10 bases, with 8 bases between. This chain's CDR3 is CASSVVAGEQFF. In nucleotides, the CDR3 is TGTGCCAGCAGCGTAGTGGCGGGAGAGCAGTTCTTC. Combining the CDR3 with reference TRBV9 and TRBJ2-1 gives the whole variable domain DSGVTQTPKHLITATGQRVTLRCSPRSGDLSVYWYQQSLDQGLQFLIQYYNGEERAKGNILERFSAQQFPDLHSELNLSSLELGDSALYFCASSVVAGEQFFGPGTRLTVL.

The chain combines TRBV7-2 with TRBJ2-7; D is possibly TRBD2 (5 bases). V gave up 5 bases and J gave up 4 bases, with 12 bases separating them. This CDR3 is 13 amino acids long. The germline gives CDR1 SGHTA, CDR2 FQGNSA. The CDR3 here is CASSPGGRYEQYF. The DNA for the CDR3 is TGTGCCAGCAGCCCCGGAGGAAGGTACGAGCAGTACTTC. The entire variable domain, with the rest obtained from reference TRBV7-2 and TRBJ2-7, is as follows: GAGVSQSPSNKVTEKGKDVELRCDPISGHTALYWYRQSLGQGLEFLIYFQGNSAPDKSGLPSDRFSAERTGGSVSTLTIQRTQQEDSAVYLCASSPGGRYEQYFGPGTRLTVT.

In its sample, this clone was seen once. The CDR3 DNA sequence: TGTGCCAGCAGCTTAGTCCAGGGGGGACGCAATGAGCAGTTCTTC. Translating it yields CASSLVQGGRNEQFF. The gene calls are TRBV7-9 and TRBJ2-1, with D maybe TRBD1 (7 bases). The germline gives CDR1 SEHNR, CDR2 FQNEAQ (reference sequence). V gave up 1 base and J gave up 6 bases, with 13 bases separating them. This CDR3 spans 15 amino acids.

V is TRBV18 and J is TRBJ1-2; 7 bases align to TRBD1. The V segment lost 5 bases and the J segment 6 bases; nucleotides outside the gene matches: 9. This CDR3 has 14 residues. Germline CDR1 KGHSH, CDR2 LQKENI. The CDR3 spells CASSERDREDGYTF. CDR3 coding DNA: TGTGCCAGCTCAGAACGCGACAGGGAGGATGGCTACACCTTC.

The rearrangement joins TRBV10-2 to TRBJ2-6; maybe TRBD2 (5 bases). The germline CDR1 and CDR2 sequences are WSHSY and SAAADI. Trimming removed 8 bases from V and 0 bases from J, with 8 bases in between. The CDR3 has 14 amino acids. CDR3 sequence reads: CASSGYSGANVLTF. DNA of the CDR3: TGCGCCAGCTCGGGGTACTCTGGGGCCAACGTCCTGACTTTC.

The chain links TRBV10-3 to TRBJ2-1, with D perhaps TRBD1 (6 bases). Trimming left V 5 bases short and J 4 bases short, with 18 bases between. The CDR3 extends over 16 amino acids. Germline assignment: CDR1 ENHRY and CDR2 SYGVKD. CDR3 protein: CAISSSQGYPYNEQFF. CDR3 sequence (DNA): TGTGCCATCAGTTCCTCCCAGGGGTACCCTTACAATGAGCAGTTCTTC.

J is TRBJ2-1 and V is TRBV7-8; possible D gene TRBD2, 6 bases. Trimming shortened V by 3 bases and J by 4 bases, and 16 bases separated the two germline ends. Germline V gene lookup returns CDR1 SGHVS and CDR2 FQNEAQ. The CDR3 is 16 residues long. The DNA of the CDR3 is TGTGCCAGCAGCTTGGTAGCGGACCCATCGTACAATGAGCAGTTCTTC. Translated, it gives CASSLVADPSYNEQFF.

This clone occurred a few times. The chain recombines TRBV6-5 with TRBJ1-3; 8 positions agree with TRBD1. This CDR3 has 15 residues. CDR1 and CDR2 (germline): MNHEY, SVGAGI. V lost 4 bases to trimming and J lost 6 bases; unmatched junction nucleotides: 8. CDR3 loop: CASSSRTGRENTIYF. As DNA, the CDR3 is TGTGCCAGCAGTTCCCGGACAGGGAGGGAAAACACCATATATTTT.

The table lists this clone with a count of one. J is TRBJ2-6 and V is TRBV5-1, with D perhaps matching TRBD1 (5 bases). With 0 bases removed from V and 2 bases from J, the gap between germline ends came to 15 bases. The CDR3 is made up of 18 amino acids. Per the germline V gene, CDR1 is SGHRS and CDR2 is YFSETQ. CDR3 sequence: CASSLERQGPPGANVLTF. CDR3 in DNA: TGCGCCAGCAGCTTGGAACGGCAGGGCCCCCCTGGGGCCAACGTCCTGACTTTC.

This chain joins TRBV7-3 and TRBJ1-1; D gene ambiguous. The germline CDR1 and CDR2 sequences are SGHTA and FQGTGA. V shed 4 bases and J shed 0 bases, with 6 bases lying between them. The CDR3 totals 13 residues. CDR3 DNA sequence: TGTGCCAGCAGCTCCCTTGTGAACACTGAAGCTTTCTTT. It yields the protein CASSSLVNTEAFF.

The chain has TRBV19 and TRBJ2-1; 9 positions match TRBD2. V lost 4 bases and J lost 4; bases outside the gene matches: 8. The CDR3 is 16 amino acids. Per germline, CDR1 LNHDA and CDR2 SQIVND (reference sequence). CDR3 in DNA: TGTGCCAGTAGTACCTTTAGCGGGAGACTTTACAATGAGCAGTTCTTC. As protein: CASSTFSGRLYNEQFF.

V is TRBV5-1 and J is TRBJ2-7, with a possible D match to TRBD1 (6 bases). V was cut by 0 bases and J by 6 bases, with 10 bases left in between. CDR1 and CDR2 (germline): SGHRS, YFSETQ. This CDR3 is built from 13 residues. Written as DNA, the CDR3 is TGCGCCAGCAGCTTGGAACAGGGTGTCGAGCAGTACTTC. Protein sequence: CASSLEQGVEQYF.

This clone appeared a single time. The chain is built from TRBV2 and TRBJ2-7; D might be TRBD1 (7 bases). The CDR3 spans 15 residues. CDR1 and CDR2 (germline): SNHLY, FYNNEI. Trimming pared 4 bases from V and 7 bases from J, leaving 20 bases between. This chain's CDR3 is CASSVEGAAGGEQYF. The DNA of the CDR3 is TGTGCCAGCAGTGTAGAAGGCGCGGCAGGGGGGGAGCAGTACTTC.

V and J are TRBV28 and TRBJ2-7; 11 nucleotides align to TRBD1. This CDR3 contains 14 residues. Germline trimming cut 6 bases from V and 7 bases from J; bases unmatched to any gene: 8. The germline V gene encodes CDR1 MDHEN and CDR2 SYDVKM. The CDR3 DNA sequence: TGTGCCAGCAGGGTGGGACAGGGGGAAAGAGAGCAGTACTTC. Residues: CASRVGQGEREQYF.

The chain has TRBV11-2 and TRBJ2-7; TRBD2 matches 11 bases. The CDR3 is 16 amino acids. From germline, CDR1 is SGHAT and CDR2 FQNNGV. Losses at the gene ends were 4 bases for V and 6 bases for J; bases not matched to a gene: 11. The CDR3: CASSSPTSGMRREQYF. The CDR3 DNA reads as TGTGCCAGCAGCTCCCCGACTAGCGGGATGAGGCGCGAGCAGTACTTC.

In its sample, this clone was seen a few times. The CDR3 region is CASSLWGEVNSPLHF. CDR3 in DNA: TGTGCCAGCAGTCTGTGGGGGGAGGTAAATTCACCCCTCCACTTT. The chain has TRBV27 and TRBJ1-6; TRBD1 might be the D (5 bases). The length of the CDR3 is 15 residues. Germline V gene data show CDR1 as MNHEY and CDR2 as SMNVEV (reference sequence). V was cut by 5 bases and J by 7 bases, with 15 bases left in between.

The chain has TRBV6-5 and TRBJ2-1, with a possible D match to TRBD2 (6 bases). The germline V gene encodes CDR1 MNHEY and CDR2 SVGAGI. The CDR3 extends over 15 amino acids. V lost 6 bases and J lost 2, with 14 bases in between. The CDR3 loop is CASSRTSPTYNEQFF. CDR3 nucleotide sequence: TGTGCCAGCAGCCGCACTAGCCCCACCTACAATGAGCAGTTCTTC.

The chain links TRBV29-1 to TRBJ2-1, with D hard to call. Germline CDR1 reads SQVTM; CDR2 reads ANQGSEA. There are 10 residues in the CDR3. Trimming took off 4 bases at V and 7 bases at J, with 5 bases between the two ends. The CDR3 sequence: CSVGRNEQFF. In DNA, the CDR3 is TGCAGCGTTGGTCGGAATGAGCAGTTCTTC.